This is a list of T cell receptor beta chains from one sample in a study of shared clonotypes between healthy human individuals. Only in-frame clones appear in the TCRdb table, and some are missing; sequencing was by immunoSEQ multiplex PCR. The table includes over 1.5 million clones, around 98% detected once. Sequenced sample: naive CD4+ T cells sorted from blood. The receptors were sampled from a man aged 25-45 years in good health. The CDR3 runs from the conserved cysteine through the conserved F or W. The order of the fields is D gene, V gene, clone size, J gene, CDR3 DNA, CDR3 protein. The D gene is left open where the match is weak. Only some rows state a clone size, as once, few, many or a class for expanded clones.

>NA|TRBV7-3|NA|TRBJ2-6
TGTGCCAGCAGCTTAGGGCCCGCCTCTGGGGCCAACGTCCTGACTTTC
CASSLGPASGANVLTF
>TRBD2|TRBV9|NA|TRBJ2-1
TGTGCCAGCAGCGTCCCCAGCGGGAGAGGCGACAATGAGCAGTTCTTC
CASSVPSGRGDNEQFF
>TRBD2|TRBV19|NA|TRBJ2-7
TGTGCCAGTAGTTCGAGGCTAGCGGCTGGGGTGTACTTC
CASSSRLAAGVYF
>NA|TRBV7-2|NA|TRBJ2-7
TGTGCCAGCAGCTTGGCAACTACCTACGAGCAGTACTTC
CASSLATTYEQYF
>NA|TRBV9|NA|TRBJ2-7
TGTGCCAGCAGCGTGGCGGCCTCATTTACTTACGAGCAGTACTTC
CASSVAASFTYEQYF
>NA|TRBV6-1|NA|TRBJ2-7
TGTGCCAGCAGTCGAACTTACGAGCAGTACTTC
CASSRTYEQYF
>NA|TRBV28|few|TRBJ1-1
TGTGCCAGCAGTTTAAGGTACACTGAAGCTTTCTTT
CASSLRYTEAFF
>TRBD1|TRBV19|NA|TRBJ2-1
TGTGCCAGTAGCCGCGACAGGGAACTGGGTAGGGAGCAGTTCTTC
CASSRDRELGREQFF
>TRBD1|TRBV29-1|NA|TRBJ2-2
TGCAGCGTTGTAGGTCAGGGGGCGACCGGGGAGCTGTTTTTT
CSVVGQGATGELFF
>NA|TRBV7-8|NA|TRBJ2-3
TGTGCCAGCAGCCAACCTGTCCGGTTCAGCACAGATACGCAGTATTTT
CASSQPVRFSTDTQYF
>NA|TRBV5-1|NA|TRBJ2-6
TGCGCCAGCAGCTTGGCCGCGGACTCTGGGGCCAACGTCCTGACTTTC
CASSLAADSGANVLTF
>NA|TRBV5-4|NA|TRBJ2-1
TGTGCCAGCAGCTTGGTTCGAAATGAGCAGTTCTTC
CASSLVRNEQFF
>NA|TRBV28|once|TRBJ2-1
TGTGCCAGCAGTTTCCCCATAGGGCTAACCTTTGGCGATGAGCAGTTCTTC
CASSFPIGLTFGDEQFF
>TRBD1|TRBV28|NA|TRBJ1-5
TGTGCCAGCAGTCCCGGGACAGAATATCAGCCCCAGCATTTT
CASSPGTEYQPQHF
>NA|TRBV11-3|NA|TRBJ2-3
TGTGCCAGCAGCTGGGGCACAGATACGCAGTATTTT
CASSWGTDTQYF
>NA|TRBV7-2|NA|TRBJ2-3
TGTGCCAGCAGCCCCGGGACACCTAGCACAGATACGCAGTATTTT
CASSPGTPSTDTQYF
>NA|TRBV18|once|TRBJ1-1
TGTGCCAGCTCACCGCAGAAGGGGTCCCCTGAAGCTTTCTTT
CASSPQKGSPEAFF
>TRBD1|TRBV29-1|NA|TRBJ2-5
TGCAGCGCCGGACAGGGGGCGTTGGTAGAGACCCAGTACTTC
CSAGQGALVETQYF
>NA|TRBV7-8|NA|TRBJ2-7
TGTGCCAGCAGCTTGGATACCTACGTGCAGTACTTC
CASSLDTYVQYF
>NA|TRBV6-1|NA|TRBJ2-2
TGTGCCAGCAGTGAATTGCTGGGATCAACGGATGCCGGGGAGCTGTTTTTT
CASSELLGSTDAGELFF
>NA|TRBV19|NA|TRBJ2-7
TGTGCCAGTAGTATGGGTTGGGGGGTTGACGAGCAGTACTTC
CASSMGWGVDEQYF
>NA|TRBV7-3|NA|TRBJ2-1
TGTGCCAGCAGCTCAAGCGGACGAATCAATGAGCAGTTCTTC
CASSSSGRINEQFF
>NA|TRBV5-6|NA|TRBJ2-7
TGTGCCAGCAGCTTCAGGGGTGTGGGGTCCTACGAGCAGTACTTC
CASSFRGVGSYEQYF
>NA|TRBV10-1|NA|TRBJ2-7
TGCGCCAGCAGTGCTTTTTTGTGGGGACTCTCCTACGAGCAGTACTTC
CASSAFLWGLSYEQYF
>NA|TRBV21-1|NA|TRBJ2-5
TGTGCCAGCCTATTAGCGTTCAACCAAGAGACCCAGTACTTC
CASLLAFNQETQYF
>TRBD2|TRBV4-1|once|TRBJ2-3
TGCGCCAGCAGCCACCGACTAGCGGGGTCCACTACGCAGTATTTT
CASSHRLAGSTTQYF
>TRBD2|TRBV30|NA|TRBJ2-7
TGTGCCTGGGGACTAGCGGGAGGATCACGGGAGCAGTACTTC
CAWGLAGGSREQYF
>NA|TRBV5-1|NA|TRBJ2-1
TGCGCCAGCAGCTTGGATGTAGGCAGTCAGCAGTTCTTC
CASSLDVGSQQFF
>TRBD1|TRBV7-2|NA|TRBJ2-5
TGTGCCAGCAGCCAGGGGGCGGGGAACCAAGAGACCCAGTACTTC
CASSQGAGNQETQYF
>NA|TRBV19|NA|TRBJ2-7
TGTGCCAGTAGTATTCAAAGCTCCTACGAGCAGTACTTC
CASSIQSSYEQYF
>TRBD1|TRBV29-1|NA|TRBJ2-7
TGCAGCGTGGAGCTGGGACAGGGCTACGAGCAGTACTTC
CSVELGQGYEQYF
>NA|TRBV6-5|NA|TRBJ1-1
TGTGCCAGCAGTTACTCCGAGGCTTGGGAAGCTTTCTTT
CASSYSEAWEAFF
>TRBD2|TRBV6-1|NA|TRBJ2-2
TGTGCCAGCTCAGCGGGAGGGCCGGGCACCGGGGAGCTGTTTTTT
CASSAGGPGTGELFF
>TRBD2|TRBV27|once|TRBJ2-5
TGTGCCAGCAGTGCCTTAGCGGGAGATTACGAGACCCAGTACTTC
CASSALAGDYETQYF
>TRBD2|TRBV5-1|NA|TRBJ2-5
TGCGCCAGCAGACGGACAGGGACGACTAGCGGGACCCAGGAGGAGACCCAGTACTTC
CASRRTGTTSGTQEETQYF
>NA|TRBV28|NA|TRBJ2-7
TGTGCCAGCAGTCCCCGGGTCCCCTACGAGCAGTACTTC
CASSPRVPYEQYF
>TRBD1|TRBV12-5|NA|TRBJ1-2
TGTGCTAGTGGTTTCGAGGGGACAGGGAAGGACTATGGCTACACCTTC
CASGFEGTGKDYGYTF
>TRBD1|TRBV5-4|NA|TRBJ2-7
TGTGCCAGCAGCTTATCCTCCGGGACAGGGGTCGAGCAGTACTTC
CASSLSSGTGVEQYF
>TRBD2|TRBV11-3|NA|TRBJ2-1
TGTGCCAGCAGCCTGGGGGGGAGTAGGATGGGCAATGAGCAGTTCTTC
CASSLGGSRMGNEQFF
>NA|TRBV15|NA|TRBJ2-3
TGTGCCACCAGCAGGGGGACGTTCACAGATACGCAGTATTTT
CATSRGTFTDTQYF